The 7 T cell receptor beta chains listed next were all sequenced from one sample in a study of cytomegalovirus exposure and HLA in healthy donors. This PCR relied on a set of 60 Vbeta primers and 13 Jbeta primers. The method was immunoSEQ multiplex PCR; TCRdb's version includes in-frame clones alone and lacks a portion of them. In the table there are approximately 150,000 clones, roughly 77% of which are singletons. What was sequenced was PBMCs. The origin of the receptors is a young man in good health and CMV-seropositive.

The J gene is TRBJ1-2, the V gene TRBV28; tentative D call: TRBD1 (6 bases). The V and J ends lost 5 bases and 2 bases respectively, with 12 bases between them. This CDR3 has 14 residues. CDR1 is MDHEN, CDR2 SYDVKM, per germline. This chain's CDR3 is CASSPGGLNYGYTF. In nucleotides, the CDR3 is TGTGCCAGCAGTCCGGGGGGCTTGAACTATGGCTACACCTTC.

This clone was observed a single time. The chain joins TRBV28 to TRBJ2-7; 10 bases line up with TRBD1. V trimming: 6 bases; J trimming: 7 bases; junction bases outside the gene matches: 9. Germline lookup yields CDR1 MDHEN and CDR2 SYDVKM. The CDR3 consists of 14 residues. The CDR3 sequence is CASRAGTGVGEQYF. The CDR3 DNA reads as TGTGCCAGCAGGGCCGGGACAGGGGTTGGGGAGCAGTACTTC.

The chain joins TRBV28 to TRBJ2-7, with D uncertain. Trimming cost V 4 bases and J 5 bases, with 15 bases left between them. Germline-derived CDR1 and CDR2 are MDHEN and SYDVKM. CDR3 length: 14 amino acids. CDR3 nucleotides: TGTGCCAGCAGTTCTCAGAGGCTTTCGGACGAGCAGTACTTC. This translates into CASSSQRLSDEQYF.

The V and J genes are TRBV6-6 and TRBJ2-6; D is undetermined. This CDR3 comprises 15 residues. Germline V gives CDR1 MNHNY, CDR2 SVGAGI (reference sequence). The V end lost 2 bases, the J end lost 1 base, and 6 bases lay between the germline ends. CDR3 region: CASSYQISGANVLTF. The CDR3, as DNA: TGTGCCAGCAGTTACCAGATATCTGGGGCCAACGTCCTGACTTTC.

The V gene is TRBV28, the J gene TRBJ2-5; 7 bases fit TRBD2. Gene TRBJ2-7 matches the end of the DNA better, so the J call may be wrong. The V gene's germline CDR1 is MDHEN and CDR2 SYDVKM. The CDR3 runs to 14 residues. CDR3 loop: CASAPGGTDYEQYF. As DNA, the CDR3 is TGTGCCAGTGCCCCGGGAGGTACAGATTACGAGCAGTACTTC.

The V call is TRBV4-1, the J call TRBJ2-3, with a tentative D call TRBD2 (5 bases). Germline lookup yields CDR1 MGHRA and CDR2 YSYEKL. The CDR3 runs 14 residues. V lost 5 bases to trimming and J lost 5 bases, with 14 bases between them. The CDR3 nucleotides read TGCGCCAGCAGCGTCTCTACCCGGGAAGATACGCAGTATTTT. It specifies CASSVSTREDTQYF.

The J gene is TRBJ2-7, the V gene TRBV7-2; perhaps TRBD2 as D (6 bases). The CDR3 runs 15 residues. Germline values: CDR1 SGHTA, CDR2 FQGNSA. Trimming pared 0 bases from V and 4 bases from J, leaving 13 bases between. The CDR3 loop reads CASSLALGGKYEQYF. DNA for the CDR3: TGTGCCAGCAGCTTAGCGTTGGGCGGGAAGTACGAGCAGTACTTC.